The clone carrying this TCR beta chain was counted a single time. Antigen: not known. V was shortened by 7 bases and J by 0 bases, with 12 bases between the two germline ends. The germline V gene has CDR1 SQVTM and CDR2 ANQGSEA. The CDR3 runs to 13 residues. These data belong to a study of cytomegalovirus exposure and HLA in healthy donors. Study background: The same platform as the 500 to 700 first-cohort repertoires was used for the 95 to 150 validation repertoires, a later analysis reported.

A roughly 120-subject validation cohort, separate from the approximately 690-subject first cohort, supplied the donors. Study observations and caveats: Many donors shared some public TCRs, even though most TCR sequences were rare.

Repertoires were generated with immunoSEQ multiplex PCR, while TCRdb's copy carries only in-frame clones and drops some. The sample contains 200,000 to 300,000 clones, more than 75% of which appear only once. The sample taken for sequencing was PBMCs. This rearrangement joins TRBV29-1 to TRBJ1-2, with D possibly matching TRBD1 (6 bases). This receptor was taken from a man between 18 and 35 years old in good health and CMV-seropositive. CDR3 loop: CSDRGATNYGYTF. For the CDR3, the DNA is TGCAGCGATAGGGGGGCGACTAACTATGGCTACACCTTC. The full variable domain, in which reference TRBV29-1 and TRBJ1-2 provide the parts outside the CDR3, is SAVISQKPSRDICQRGTSLTIQCQVDSQVTMMFWYRQQPGQSLTLIATANQGSEATYESGFVIDKFPISRPNLTFSTLTVSNMSPEDSSIYLCSDRGATNYGYTFGSGTRLTVV.